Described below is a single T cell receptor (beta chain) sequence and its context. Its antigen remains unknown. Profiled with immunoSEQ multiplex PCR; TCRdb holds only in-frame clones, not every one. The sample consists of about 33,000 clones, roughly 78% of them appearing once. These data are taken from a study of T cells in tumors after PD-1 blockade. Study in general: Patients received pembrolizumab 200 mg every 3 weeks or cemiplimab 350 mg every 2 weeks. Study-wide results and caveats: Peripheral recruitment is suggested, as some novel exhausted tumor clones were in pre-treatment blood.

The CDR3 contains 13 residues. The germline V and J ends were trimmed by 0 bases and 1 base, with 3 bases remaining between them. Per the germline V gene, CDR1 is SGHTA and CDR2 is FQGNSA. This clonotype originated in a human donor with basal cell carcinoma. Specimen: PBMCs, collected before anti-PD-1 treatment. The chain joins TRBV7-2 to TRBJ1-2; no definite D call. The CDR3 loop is CASSLADNYGYTF. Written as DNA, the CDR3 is TGTGCCAGCAGCTTAGCAGATAACTATGGCTACACCTTC.